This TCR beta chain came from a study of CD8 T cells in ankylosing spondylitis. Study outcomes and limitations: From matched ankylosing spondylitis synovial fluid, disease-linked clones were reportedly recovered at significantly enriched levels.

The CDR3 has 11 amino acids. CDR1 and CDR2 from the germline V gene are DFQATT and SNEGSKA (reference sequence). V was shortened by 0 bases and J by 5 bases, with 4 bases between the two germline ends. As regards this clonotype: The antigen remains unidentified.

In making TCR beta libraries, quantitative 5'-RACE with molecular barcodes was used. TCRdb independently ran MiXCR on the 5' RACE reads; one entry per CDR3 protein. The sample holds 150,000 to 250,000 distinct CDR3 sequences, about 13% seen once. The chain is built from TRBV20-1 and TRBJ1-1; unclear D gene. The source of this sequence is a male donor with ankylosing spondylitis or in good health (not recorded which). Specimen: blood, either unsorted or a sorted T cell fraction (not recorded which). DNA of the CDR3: TGCAGTGCTAGAGAGGTAACTGAAGCTTTCTTT. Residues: CSAREVTEAFF.